This TCR beta chain was retrieved from a study of T cell responses to AZD1222 COVID-19 vaccine. Study-wide results and caveats: Females made up more of the donors, who were largely white British, and clonal diversity may have come out too low. Spike-spanning, vaccine-associated CD4 TCRs were dominant at 160-218 and 743-854. Targets within unmutated variant regions were reportedly found for nearly half of spike-specific TCRs. Increases in Spike-specific TCR breadth and depth were seen after two AZD1222 doses.

The method was immunoSEQ multiplex PCR; TCRdb's version includes in-frame clones alone and lacks a portion of them. The sample lists around 83,000 clones; roughly 82% were seen once. Comment on this clone: The target antigen is unknown.

The J segment lost 7 bases and the V segment lost 2 bases, leaving 8 bases of the junction unmatched. Looked up from germline, CDR1 is SGDLS and CDR2 is YYNGEE. This CDR3 is built from 15 residues. The source is an adult in good health. The chain has TRBV9 and TRBJ2-1; 8 nucleotides align to TRBD2. This specimen was peripheral blood, taken on day 0 of AZD1222 vaccination. This CDR3 is CASSVSLSGGNEQFF. The DNA of the CDR3 is TGTGCCAGCAGCGTTAGTTTGAGCGGGGGAAATGAGCAGTTCTTC. The full variable domain, with the rest looked up from reference TRBV9 and TRBJ2-1, is DSGVTQTPKHLITATGQRVTLRCSPRSGDLSVYWYQQSLDQGLQFLIQYYNGEERAKGNILERFSAQQFPDLHSELNLSSLELGDSALYFCASSVSLSGGNEQFFGPGTRLTVL.